Reported below is one T cell receptor (beta chain). This sample is drawn from a study of OX40 agonist ivuxolimab in advanced cancers. This table comes from immunoSEQ multiplex PCR, and its TCRdb copy is limited to in-frame clones, with some not included. Of 50,000 to 55,000 clones detected, more than 80% appear once; the ten largest clones hold around 9.9%. This CDR3 has 16 residues. The V gene lost 2 bases and the J gene lost 0 bases, with 12 bases spanning the gap. Germline loops: CDR1 KGHSH, CDR2 LQKENI. The sequence derives from an adult with an advanced solid tumor such as melanoma, head and neck, liver or kidney cancer. This sequence joins TRBV18 and TRBJ2-3; D call uncertain. The material was CD4+ or CD8+ T cells sorted from blood, obtained in a trial of the OX40 agonist ivuxolimab. CDR3 coding DNA: TGTGCCAGCTCACCAGAGTCGCAGGCGAGCACAGATACGCAGTATTTT. Protein: CASSPESQASTDTQYF.